The sequence of this T cell receptor (beta chain) was determined in a study of identical twins. V lost 3 bases, J lost 4 bases, and 7 bases lay in between. CDR1 and CDR2 (germline): MNHEY, SVGEGT. There are 12 residues in the CDR3. TCRdb re-derived calls from the 5' RACE reads in MiXCR, one entry per CDR3 protein. The table has about 720,000 distinct CDR3 sequences, 15% to 20% seen once. This clonotype appeared many times. This sample also appeared in a second study, on T cells expressing NK-cell markers. From that report: What restricted sorting to alpha-beta TCR T cells in several experiments was an anti-gamma-delta TCR antibody.

The chain links TRBV6-2 or TRBV6-3 to TRBJ2-7; D unresolved. The source is a woman aged 18 to 35 in good health. The sequencing sample was made of PBMCs. DNA of the CDR3: TGTGCCAGCAGTTATCGAACTTACGAGCAGTACTTC. It yields the protein CASSYRTYEQYF.